Reported below is one T cell receptor beta chain. This CDR3 comprises 14 residues. V shed 4 bases, J shed 7 bases, and the junction held 8 bases outside the gene matches. Per the germline V gene, CDR1 is SGHAT and CDR2 is FQNNGV. The sample comes from a study of blood T cell repertoires in COVID-19. Overall study: T cells, B-cell-depleted T cells, or PBMCs provided the cDNA or gDNA that served as material.

Sequencing was performed with immunoSEQ multiplex PCR; in TCRdb, only in-frame clones are kept and a portion is missing. This table has fewer than 350,000 clones, 80% to 90% appearing once. This sequence was found in a woman aged 35 to 49 with acute COVID-19. The sample was PBMCs or T cells enriched from blood (not recorded which). This chain links TRBV11-2 with TRBJ2-7, with 9 bases fitting TRBD1. CDR3 sequence reads: CASSSDRGYLEQYF. For the CDR3, the DNA is TGTGCCAGCAGCTCCGACAGGGGGTATTTAGAGCAGTACTTC.